This T cell receptor (beta chain) was sequenced in a study of T cell responses to AZD1222 COVID-19 vaccine. Overall study findings and caveats: Repertoires in all cases were sampled only once the peak T cell response had passed.

Profiled with immunoSEQ multiplex PCR; TCRdb holds only in-frame clones, not every one. The sample yields fewer than 110,000 clones, 80% to 90% seen once. The ends were cut back, 0 bases at V and 4 bases at J, with 13 bases in the middle. The germline V gene has CDR1 GTSNPN and CDR2 SVGIG (reference sequence). The CDR3 is 15 residues long. Concerning this clone: Its antigen is still unknown.

This chain joins TRBV30 and TRBJ1-5; possibly TRBD1 for D (6 bases). The TCR sequence derives from an adult in good health. Material: peripheral blood, obtained on day 0 of AZD1222 vaccination. CDR3 in DNA: TGTGCCTGGAGTGTAGCGGGACAAGATAATCAGCCCCAGCATTTT. Translating gives CAWSVAGQDNQPQHF.